What follows are 22 T cell receptor beta chains derived from one specimen sequenced in a study of T cell changes during pregnancy in multiple sclerosis. Measured with immunoSEQ multiplex PCR; TCRdb has only the in-frame clones, and not every one. This sample has tens of thousands of clones; 91% occur once, and the top ten carry around 0.27%. Here the sequenced sample was CD4+ T cells from peripheral blood mononuclear cells, taken in the third trimester of pregnancy. The receptor source for this set is a female donor in good health, enrolled as a control in a pregnancy study.

The V call is TRBV7-9, the J call TRBJ1-1; D unclear. Trimming took 5 bases from V and 4 from J, leaving 17 bases between them. Germline values: CDR1 SEHNR, CDR2 FQNEAQ (reference sequence). The CDR3 covers 15 residues. CDR3 amino acids: CASSGNAGKGTEAFF. The CDR3 bases are TGTGCCAGCAGCGGTAATGCGGGGAAGGGCACTGAAGCTTTCTTT. Based on the CDR3 plus reference TRBV7-9 and TRBJ1-1, the full variable domain is DTGVSQNPRHKITKRGQNVTFRCDPISEHNRLYWYRQTLGQGPEFLTYFQNEAQLEKSRLLSDRFSAERPKGSFSTLEIQRTEQGDSAMYLCASSGNAGKGTEAFFGQGTRLTVV.

V and J are TRBV9 and TRBJ1-6; D possibly corresponds to TRBD1 (5 bases). Germline-derived CDR1 and CDR2 are SGDLS and YYNGEE. V lost 3 bases, J lost 8 bases, and 15 bases lay in between. The CDR3 runs 15 residues. CDR3 protein: CASSEGPKVDSPLHF. The CDR3, as DNA: TGTGCCAGCAGCGAGGGGCCGAAGGTGGATTCACCCCTCCACTTT.

The chain uses TRBV19 and TRBJ2-2, with 10 positions matching TRBD2. The germline V gene encodes CDR1 LNHDA and CDR2 SQIVND (reference sequence). The CDR3 consists of 17 residues. The trim removed 3 bases at V and 7 bases at J, leaving 11 bases unmatched. As DNA, the CDR3 is TGTGCCAGTAGTATGCCCAGCGGGGGGGCCTTTGACGGGGAGCTGTTTTTT. It codes for CASSMPSGGAFDGELFF.

The chain joins TRBV6-6 to TRBJ1-1; possible D gene TRBD1, 6 bases. The V end was cut by 10 bases, the J end by 1 base, with 13 bases between. Germline CDR1 and CDR2: MNHNY and SVGAGI (reference sequence). The CDR3 has 13 amino acids. CDR3 sequence (DNA): TGTGCCATCCGGGACAATTGGAACACTGAAGCTTTCTTT. Its protein product is CAIRDNWNTEAFF.

This clone was detected once. The chain is built from TRBV4-2 and TRBJ2-5; 8 bases line up with TRBD2. V shed 6 bases and J 2 bases; nucleotides not matched to a gene: 11. The CDR3 consists of 16 residues. Germline V gives CDR1 LGHNA, CDR2 YNFKEQ. The CDR3 coding sequence is TGTGCCAGCAGTCGACAAGTAGCGGGGCAGCAAGAGACCCAGTACTTC. It is translated as CASSRQVAGQQETQYF.

The chain employs TRBV5-4 and TRBJ2-2; D perhaps matches TRBD2 (6 bases). Germline-derived CDR1 and CDR2 are SGHNT and YYREEE (reference sequence). This CDR3 spans 14 amino acids. The germline V and J ends were trimmed by 6 bases and 3 bases, with 12 bases remaining between them. Written as DNA, the CDR3 is TGTGCCAGCAACACCGGAGGGTACACCGGGGAGCTGTTTTTT. It codes for CASNTGGYTGELFF.

This clone was seen a single time. This sequence joins TRBV9 and TRBJ1-3; 9 bases match TRBD1. The CDR3 contains 15 residues. V lost 4 bases to trimming and J lost 4 bases; unmatched junction nucleotides: 6. In germline, CDR1 is SGDLS, CDR2 YYNGEE. In nucleotides, the CDR3 is TGTGCCAGCAGCTTAACAGGGGGCGCCGGAAACACCATATATTTT. Amino acids: CASSLTGGAGNTIYF.

The chain combines TRBV5-4 with TRBJ2-5; TRBD2 matches at 7 bases. V trimming: 0 bases; J trimming: 5 bases; junction bases outside the gene matches: 1. The CDR3 has 13 residues. Per germline, CDR1 SGHNT and CDR2 YYREEE (reference sequence). The CDR3 spells CASSLVGGETQYF. CDR3 in DNA: TGTGCCAGCAGCTTGGTGGGGGGGGAGACCCAGTACTTC.

J is TRBJ1-5 and V is TRBV4-2; D is unclear. Trimming took off 4 bases at V and 2 bases at J, with 9 bases between the two ends. CDR1 and CDR2 (germline): LGHNA, YNFKEQ. The CDR3 has 14 amino acids. The CDR3 DNA is TGTGCCAGCAGCCTGGCGGGAGGCAATCAGCCCCAGCATTTT. This translates into CASSLAGGNQPQHF.

The chain has TRBV6-5 and TRBJ2-7; 9 nucleotides align to TRBD1. The germline V gene encodes CDR1 MNHEY and CDR2 SVGAGI. This CDR3 region has 15 residues. V lost 3 bases, J lost 5 bases, and 8 bases stayed unmatched. The CDR3 spells CASSYSGTGSNEQYF. For the CDR3, the DNA is TGTGCCAGCAGTTATTCCGGGACAGGGAGCAACGAGCAGTACTTC.

The CDR3 DNA reads TGTGCCAGCAGCTTAGTAGCTCAGGGGGGACTCTACGAGCAGTACTTC. It codes for CASSLVAQGGLYEQYF. The chain is built from TRBV7-9 and TRBJ2-7; tentatively, D is TRBD1 (7 bases). The CDR3 runs 16 residues. Germline V gene data show CDR1 as SEHNR and CDR2 as FQNEAQ (reference sequence). V was trimmed by 1 base and J by 3 bases, leaving 16 bases between them.

This chain joins TRBV2 and TRBJ2-7; 11 nucleotides line up with TRBD1. Germline V lookup: CDR1 SNHLY, CDR2 FYNNEI. V dropped 11 bases and J dropped 6; count of bases not matched to a gene: 6. The CDR3 is made up of 12 amino acids. CDR3 bases: TGTGCCTCGGACAGGGGGCGTCTCGAGCAGTACTTC. Amino acid sequence: CASDRGRLEQYF.

This clone was seen once. The rearrangement joins TRBV10-3 to TRBJ1-2, with 7 bases lining up with TRBD1. V dropped 10 bases and J dropped 5; count of bases not matched to a gene: 10. There are 13 residues in the CDR3. CDR1 and CDR2 (germline): ENHRY, SYGVKD. The CDR3 loop reads CATSDRDDYGYTF. CDR3 nucleotide sequence: TGTGCCACCAGCGACAGGGACGATTATGGCTACACCTTC.

This chain connects TRBV10-3 to TRBJ1-4, with a tentative D call TRBD1 (6 bases). This CDR3 has 12 residues. The ends were cut back, 6 bases at V and 4 bases at J, with 6 bases in the middle. Germline values: CDR1 ENHRY, CDR2 SYGVKD. CDR3 amino acids: CAIRDSNEKLFF. The CDR3 nucleotides read TGTGCCATCAGGGACAGTAATGAAAAACTGTTTTTT.

The genes are TRBV7-2 and TRBJ2-7, with TRBD2 identical over 9 bases. The germline CDR1 and CDR2 sequences are SGHTA and FQGNSA. This CDR3 comprises 15 residues. The trim removed 6 bases at V and 0 bases at J, leaving 6 bases unmatched. CDR3 DNA: TGTGCCAGCAGTCCTAGCGGGGCCATCTCCTACGAGCAGTACTTC. This encodes CASSPSGAISYEQYF.

The chain's CDR3 is CASSPSPTGKIYGYTF. Here the CDR3 DNA reads TGTGCCAGCTCACCTTCCCCGACAGGGAAGATCTATGGCTACACCTTC. V and J are TRBV18 and TRBJ1-2; 7 bases map to TRBD1. The CDR3 extends over 16 amino acids. The germline V gene encodes CDR1 KGHSH and CDR2 LQKENI. The J segment lost 4 bases and the V segment lost 3 bases, leaving 11 bases of the junction unmatched. The whole variable domain, remainder taken from reference TRBV18 and TRBJ1-2, is NAGVMQNPRHLVRRRGQEARLRCSPMKGHSHVYWYRQLPEEGLKFMVYLQKENIIDESGMPKERFSAEFPKEGPSILRIQQVVRGDSAAYFCASSPSPTGKIYGYTFGSGTRLTVV.

This chain joins TRBV5-4 and TRBJ1-2; 7 positions agree with TRBD1. V shed 2 bases, J shed 7 bases, and the junction held 5 bases outside the gene matches. The germline V gene encodes CDR1 SGHNT and CDR2 YYREEE (reference sequence). The length of the CDR3 is 13 residues. In nucleotides, the CDR3 is TGTGCCAGCAGCTTCCCGGGACAGCCTGGCTACACCTTC. This gives the protein CASSFPGQPGYTF.

The genes are TRBV30 and TRBJ1-2; the match to TRBD1 covers 11 bases. Germline-derived CDR1 and CDR2 are GTSNPN and SVGIG (reference sequence). Germline trimming cut 1 base from V and 4 bases from J; bases unmatched to any gene: 5. The CDR3 contains 15 residues. The CDR3 DNA reads TGTGCCTGGAGTGCTTTGGGACAGGGGGGCTATGGCTACACCTTC. It translates to CAWSALGQGGYGYTF.

A remark on this clone: One end of the junction does not line up with germline, which may come from a read error. The chain is built from TRBV5-4 and TRBJ2-1, with TRBD2 as a possible D gene (6 bases). The CDR3 has 15 amino acids. Germline loops: CDR1 SGHNT, CDR2 YYREEE (reference sequence). CDR3 nucleotides: TGTGCCAGCAGCTTGGTTGCGGGGCCTTACAGTGAGCAGTTCTTC. Amino acids: CASSLVAGPYSEQFF.

The chain employs TRBV7-2 and TRBJ2-3, with 10 bases lining up with TRBD2. The trim removed 6 bases at V and 4 bases at J, leaving 7 bases unmatched. The germline gives CDR1 SGHTA, CDR2 FQGNSA. The CDR3 runs to 15 residues. The CDR3 bases are TGTGCCAGCAGATGGACTAGCGGAACCTCAGATACGCAGTATTTT. The encoded protein is CASRWTSGTSDTQYF.

The chain uses TRBV6-1 and TRBJ1-2; 7 bases match TRBD1. Germline values: CDR1 MNHNS, CDR2 SASEGT. V was clipped by 1 base and J by 8 bases; unmatched bases: 13. The CDR3 runs 16 residues. CDR3: CASSEVRTGRSRGYTF. The CDR3 bases are TGTGCCAGCAGTGAAGTCCGGACAGGAAGGTCGAGGGGCTACACCTTC.

V is TRBV27 and J is TRBJ1-2, with TRBD1 as a possible D gene (5 bases). The V end lost 1 base, the J end lost 6 bases, and 9 bases lay between the germline ends. CDR3 length: 13 amino acids. The V gene's germline CDR1 is MNHEY and CDR2 SMNVEV (reference sequence). In nucleotides, the CDR3 is TGTGCCAGCAGTTTATGGGAGGGGAATGGCTACACCTTC. It is translated as CASSLWEGNGYTF.